A selection of T cell receptor beta chains follows, all from one sample in a study of beta chain features in type 1 diabetes. TCRdb keeps only in-frame clones here, not all; method: immunoSEQ multiplex PCR. The repertoire holds about 660,000 clones, with over 11% as singletons. The specimen was naive CD4+ T cells from blood. The source is a man in his late teens or twenties with type 1 diabetes. CDR3s include the opening cysteine and the closing phenylalanine or tryptophan. The order of the fields is CDR3 length, D gene, V gene, clone size, J gene, CDR3 DNA, CDR3 protein. D genes are given only for firm matches. Rows give clone size only sometimes, using once, few, many, or a class for an expanded clone.

len: 13; d_gene: .; v_gene: TRBV7-8; abundance: .; j_gene: TRBJ2-5; CDR3nt: TGTGCCAGCAGCTTAGCTCAACAAGAGACCCAGTACTTC; CDR3aa: CASSLAQQETQYF
len: 16; d_gene: TRBD1; v_gene: TRBV9; abundance: .; j_gene: TRBJ2-7; CDR3nt: TGTGCCAGCAGCGAGAGGGCCGGGACAGGGCCCTACGAGCAGTACTTC; CDR3aa: CASSERAGTGPYEQYF
len: 14; d_gene: .; v_gene: TRBV6-5; abundance: .; j_gene: TRBJ1-2; CDR3nt: TGTGCCAGCAGTTGGACAGTCCTTAACTATGGCTACACCTTC; CDR3aa: CASSWTVLNYGYTF
len: 13; d_gene: .; v_gene: TRBV25-1; abundance: .; j_gene: TRBJ1-2; CDR3nt: TGTGCCAGCAGTGAATATCAGGGAAATGGCTACACCTTC; CDR3aa: CASSEYQGNGYTF
len: 15; d_gene: TRBD1; v_gene: TRBV7-9; abundance: few; j_gene: TRBJ2-1; CDR3nt: TGTGCCAGCAGCCCCTCGGGGACAGGGATGCATGAGCAGTTCTTC; CDR3aa: CASSPSGTGMHEQFF
len: 15; d_gene: .; v_gene: TRBV30; abundance: few; j_gene: TRBJ2-7; CDR3nt: TGTGCCTGGAGCGCCGCGGGGGCTACATCCTACGAGCAGTACTTC; CDR3aa: CAWSAAGATSYEQYF
len: 13; d_gene: .; v_gene: TRBV19; abundance: few; j_gene: TRBJ1-1; CDR3nt: TGTGCCAGTAGTATGGGCGGGGGCACTGAAGCTTTCTTT; CDR3aa: CASSMGGGTEAFF
len: 16; d_gene: TRBD2; v_gene: TRBV6-6; abundance: .; j_gene: TRBJ2-1; CDR3nt: TGTGCCAGCAGAATGGGACTAGCGGGAGACTTAAATGAGCAGTTCTTC; CDR3aa: CASRMGLAGDLNEQFF
len: 15; d_gene: .; v_gene: TRBV18; abundance: few; j_gene: TRBJ1-1; CDR3nt: TGTGCCAGCTCACCACCGAGGGGCAGAAACACTGAAGCTTTCTTT; CDR3aa: CASSPPRGRNTEAFF
len: 13; d_gene: TRBD1; v_gene: TRBV7-2; abundance: .; j_gene: TRBJ2-5; CDR3nt: TGTGCCAGCAGCTTCGGACAGGGAAGAGCCCAGTACTTC; CDR3aa: CASSFGQGRAQYF
len: 17; d_gene: TRBD1; v_gene: TRBV30; abundance: few; j_gene: TRBJ2-1; CDR3nt: TGTGCCTCCCACTCATACACCGGGACAGGGGGCAGAAATGAGCAGTTCTTC; CDR3aa: CASHSYTGTGGRNEQFF
len: 18; d_gene: TRBD1; v_gene: TRBV30; abundance: .; j_gene: TRBJ2-2; CDR3nt: TGTGCCTGCCCCCGAGGGACAGCCAGTACAGCGAACACCGGGGAGCTGTTTTTT; CDR3aa: CACPRGTASTANTGELFF
len: 15; d_gene: TRBD1; v_gene: TRBV5-1; abundance: few; j_gene: TRBJ2-7; CDR3nt: TGCGCCAGCAAGACCCGTTGGACAGGGAGGAACGAGCAGTACTTC; CDR3aa: CASKTRWTGRNEQYF
len: 11; d_gene: .; v_gene: TRBV7-9; abundance: few; j_gene: TRBJ2-7; CDR3nt: TGTGCCAGCAGCGTGACATACGAGCAGTACTTC; CDR3aa: CASSVTYEQYF
len: 15; d_gene: TRBD2; v_gene: TRBV2; abundance: .; j_gene: TRBJ2-1; CDR3nt: TGTGCCAGCAGGGCTAGCGGGAGCTCCTACAATGAGCAGTTCTTC; CDR3aa: CASRASGSSYNEQFF
len: 16; d_gene: TRBD1; v_gene: TRBV30; abundance: .; j_gene: TRBJ2-7; CDR3nt: TGTGCCTGGAGAAGGACCGAATTGGGACAGAACTACGAGCAGTACTTC; CDR3aa: CAWRRTELGQNYEQYF
len: 11; d_gene: .; v_gene: TRBV28; abundance: .; j_gene: TRBJ2-7; CDR3nt: TGTGCCAGCAGTACCACCTACGAGCAGTACTTC; CDR3aa: CASSTTYEQYF
len: 14; d_gene: TRBD2; v_gene: TRBV10-3; abundance: few; j_gene: TRBJ2-7; CDR3nt: TGTGCCATCAGCGCTGGGGGGGGAAGCTACGAGCAGTACTTC; CDR3aa: CAISAGGGSYEQYF
len: 14; d_gene: TRBD1; v_gene: TRBV18; abundance: few; j_gene: TRBJ2-7; CDR3nt: TGTGCCAGCCTCGCGGGGACAGGGGGCTCCGAGCAGTACTTC; CDR3aa: CASLAGTGGSEQYF
len: 15; d_gene: TRBD1; v_gene: TRBV6-5; abundance: .; j_gene: TRBJ2-7; CDR3nt: TGTGCCAGCAGCTCCGGCGGTCAGGGGGCGGTCGAGCAGTACTTC; CDR3aa: CASSSGGQGAVEQYF
len: 13; d_gene: .; v_gene: TRBV5-4; abundance: .; j_gene: TRBJ2-3; CDR3nt: TGTGCCAGCAGCCTCCCCCGAGGTGATACGCAGTATTTT; CDR3aa: CASSLPRGDTQYF
len: 16; d_gene: .; v_gene: TRBV21-1; abundance: .; j_gene: TRBJ2-6; CDR3nt: TGTGCCAGCAGCAAGAGGGAGGGGACTGGGGCCAACGTCCTGACTTTC; CDR3aa: CASSKREGTGANVLTF
len: 12; d_gene: .; v_gene: TRBV30; abundance: .; j_gene: TRBJ1-1; CDR3nt: TGTGCCTGGAGTCGGGAGAACACTGAAGCTTTCTTT; CDR3aa: CAWSRENTEAFF
len: 14; d_gene: .; v_gene: TRBV28; abundance: .; j_gene: TRBJ1-2; CDR3nt: TGTGCCAGCAGCGAGGGGGGCACCCCCAACGGCTACACCTTC; CDR3aa: CASSEGGTPNGYTF
len: 15; d_gene: .; v_gene: TRBV5-4; abundance: few; j_gene: TRBJ2-5; CDR3nt: TGTGCCAGCAGCTTGAGTAACGGAGGGGCGGAGACCCAGTACTTC; CDR3aa: CASSLSNGGAETQYF
len: 17; d_gene: TRBD2; v_gene: TRBV4-2; abundance: .; j_gene: TRBJ2-7; CDR3nt: TGTGCCAGCAGCCAATTCGGACTAGCGGGGAGCCTCTACGAGCAGTACTTC; CDR3aa: CASSQFGLAGSLYEQYF
len: 18; d_gene: .; v_gene: TRBV7-3; abundance: .; j_gene: TRBJ1-5; CDR3nt: TGTGCCAGCAGCTTATTAGGCAGGCAAAAATATAGCAATCAGCCCCAGCATTTT; CDR3aa: CASSLLGRQKYSNQPQHF
len: 14; d_gene: .; v_gene: TRBV9; abundance: few; j_gene: TRBJ2-1; CDR3nt: TGTGCCAGCAGCGGGGCAGACCCCGCGAATGAGCAGTTCTTC; CDR3aa: CASSGADPANEQFF
len: 15; d_gene: TRBD1; v_gene: TRBV4-2; abundance: few; j_gene: TRBJ2-7; CDR3nt: TGTGCCAGCAGCTTTAGGACAGGGCTCTCCTACGAGCAGTACTTC; CDR3aa: CASSFRTGLSYEQYF
len: 15; d_gene: TRBD1; v_gene: TRBV7-3; abundance: .; j_gene: TRBJ2-1; CDR3nt: TGTGCCAGCAGCCGATCAGGGGGCCGGATGAGTGAGCAGTTCTTC; CDR3aa: CASSRSGGRMSEQFF
len: 11; d_gene: .; v_gene: TRBV30; abundance: few; j_gene: TRBJ1-1; CDR3nt: TGTGCCTGGAGTGCAAACTCTGAAGCTTTCTTT; CDR3aa: CAWSANSEAFF
len: 11; d_gene: .; v_gene: TRBV20-1; abundance: .; j_gene: TRBJ2-1; CDR3nt: TGCAGTGCTAGGCTGCTCAATGAGCAGTTCTTC; CDR3aa: CSARLLNEQFF
len: 13; d_gene: .; v_gene: TRBV5-1; abundance: few; j_gene: TRBJ2-7; CDR3nt: TGCGCCAGCAGCCGCGGACCGGACCACGAGCAGTACTTC; CDR3aa: CASSRGPDHEQYF
len: 17; d_gene: TRBD1; v_gene: TRBV19; abundance: few; j_gene: TRBJ2-7; CDR3nt: TGTGCCAGTAGTATAGACCCATCCGGGACAGGGGGCCACGAGCAGTACTTC; CDR3aa: CASSIDPSGTGGHEQYF
len: 14; d_gene: .; v_gene: TRBV4-2; abundance: few; j_gene: TRBJ2-5; CDR3nt: TGTGCCAGCAGCCCCAGACAGATTCAAGAGACCCAGTACTTC; CDR3aa: CASSPRQIQETQYF